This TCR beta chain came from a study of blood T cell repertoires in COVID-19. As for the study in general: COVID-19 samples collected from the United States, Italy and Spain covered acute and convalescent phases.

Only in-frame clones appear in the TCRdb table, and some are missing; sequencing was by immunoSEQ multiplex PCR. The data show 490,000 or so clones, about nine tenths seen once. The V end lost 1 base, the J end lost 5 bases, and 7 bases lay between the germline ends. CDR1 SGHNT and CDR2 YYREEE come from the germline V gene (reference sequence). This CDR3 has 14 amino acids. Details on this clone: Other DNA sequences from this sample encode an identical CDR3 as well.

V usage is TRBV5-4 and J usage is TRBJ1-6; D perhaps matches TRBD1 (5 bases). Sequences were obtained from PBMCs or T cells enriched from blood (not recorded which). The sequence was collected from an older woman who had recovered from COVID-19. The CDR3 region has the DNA TGTGCCAGCAGCTTGACAGGAGATAATTCACCCCTCCACTTT. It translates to CASSLTGDNSPLHF.